The 21 T cell receptor beta chains presented below share a single source sample, sequenced in a study of T cell clonality in common variable immunodeficiency (dated by TCRdb to the mid-2010s). To prepare the library, the immunoSEQ multiplex PCR assay was applied. Imported from immuneACCESS, the table was reduced by TCRdb to in-frame sequences with V and J called. These copies leave out some clones; in studies compared against another copy, an unresolved V gene accounts for under half, and the cause of the remainder is not known. The sample comprises 40,000 to 60,000 clones, and every one was counted more than once. The top ten hold under 2% of the sample. Sequenced material: peripheral blood mononuclear cells. Source of these receptors: a person between 18 and 75 years old in good health.

Note on this clone: The CDR3 end falls 3 residues outside the read, so it is completed with the germline J gene. The chain joins TRBV2 to TRBJ1-1; D might be TRBD1 (5 bases). The V and J ends lost 0 bases and 1 base respectively, with 9 bases between them. The CDR3 spans 15 residues. CDR1 is SNHLY, CDR2 FYNNEI, per germline. The chain's CDR3 is CASSEARQQNTEAFF. The sequenced CDR3 bases are TGTGCCAGCAGTGAAGCAAGACAGCAGAACACTGAA.

This clone has at least ten counts. The read ends 3 residues early relative to the CDR3; the germline J gene fills the gap. This chain links TRBV20-1 with TRBJ2-2, with 8 positions matching TRBD1. The CDR3 sequence is 15 residues long. Germline V gene sequence: CDR1 DFQATT, CDR2 SNEGSKA (reference sequence). V lost 3 bases, J lost 3 bases, and 6 bases stayed unmatched. CDR3 bases read: TGCAGTGCTAGGTTGGCAGGGGGCGACACCGGGGAG. This encodes CSARLAGGDTGE. The whole CDR3 region reads CSARLAGGDTGELFF.

This clone appeared many times. The CDR3 goes on 3 residues after the read ends, and that part is filled in from the germline J gene. This sequence joins TRBV20-1 and TRBJ1-5; weak D call: TRBD1 (5 bases). Trimming cost V 6 bases and J 6 bases, with 18 bases left between them. The CDR3 consists of 14 residues. Germline assignment: CDR1 DFQATT and CDR2 SNEGSKA (reference sequence). The CDR3 loop reads CSAPSRGDFQPQHF. CDR3 DNA (partial): TGCAGTGCCCCCAGTCGGGGGGATTTTCAGCCC.

Many counts were recorded for this clone. CDR3 sequence: CASSPGGPFNQPQHF. CDR3 DNA, as far as it was read: TGTGCCAGCAGCCCCGGGGGACCCTTTAATCAGCCC. The chain joins TRBV7-2 to TRBJ1-5; TRBD1 is a possible D gene (5 bases). The read comes to an end 3 residues before the CDR3 does, leaving the germline J gene to fill in the end. The CDR3 is 15 residues long. Trimming took off 5 bases at V and 4 bases at J, with 15 bases between the two ends. From germline, CDR1 is SGHTA and CDR2 FQGNSA.

This clone was counted at least ten times. CDR3 DNA (partial): TGCAGTGCTGTAAACCCGACAGGGCCGAACACCGGGGAG. As protein: CSAVNPTGPNTGE. From start to end, the CDR3 is CSAVNPTGPNTGELFF. This chain uses TRBV20-1 with TRBJ2-2; 7 nucleotides line up with TRBD1. The CDR3 goes on 3 residues after the read ends, and that part is filled in from the germline J gene. The germline gives CDR1 DFQATT, CDR2 SNEGSKA (reference sequence). After removal of 5 bases from V and 0 bases from J, the junction contained 9 bases not matched to a gene. This CDR3 is 16 amino acids long.

Worth noting for this clone: The sequenced fragment ends 3 residues before the CDR3 boundary, so the rest is inferred from the germline J gene. This chain joins TRBV6-2 or TRBV6-3 and TRBJ1-5; perhaps TRBD1 as D (5 bases). Germline CDR1 reads MNHEY; CDR2 reads SVGEGT. V gave up 0 bases and J gave up 6 bases, with 9 bases separating them. This CDR3 is built from 14 residues. CDR3 DNA (partial): TGTGCCAGCAGTTACTCAGGGGAGGGTCAGCCC. Protein: CASSYSGEGQP. The entire CDR3 protein is CASSYSGEGQPQHF.

This clone was counted ten times or more. The sequence runs out 3 residues before the end of the CDR3; the remainder is reconstructed from the germline J gene. The chain couples TRBV2 to TRBJ1-1; D gene unclear. Germline CDR1 and CDR2: SNHLY and FYNNEI. V was cut by 2 bases and J by 2 bases, with 9 bases left in between. CDR3 length: 14 amino acids. The CDR3 DNA, read in part, is TGTGCCAGCAGTGAAAGGTGGTTAAACACTGAA. As protein: CASSERWLNTE. The full CDR3 is CASSERWLNTEAFF. Using reference TRBV2 and TRBJ1-1 for the parts outside the CDR3, the full variable domain is EPEVTQTPSHQVTQMGQEVILRCVPISNHLYFYWYRQILGQKVEFLVSFYNNEISEKSEIFDDQFSVERPDGSNFTLKIRSTKLEDSAMYFCASSERWLNTEAFFGQGTRLTVV.

For this clone: A clone one base away is much larger, so this may be a read error. The CDR3 extends 3 residues past the end of the read, so its final part is completed from the germline J gene. The rearrangement links TRBV7-2 to TRBJ2-3; weak D call: TRBD1 (6 bases). The CDR3 runs 14 residues. Germline V CDR1 and CDR2: SGHTA, FQGNSA. The CDR3 DNA, read in part, is TGTGCCAGCAGCCACACAGGGAACGATCAGCCG. It is translated as CASSHTGNDQP. In full, the CDR3 reads CASSHTGNDQPQYF.

This clone was seen many times. The read finishes 3 residues shy of the CDR3 end, and the germline J gene is used to complete it. The V call is TRBV20-1, the J call TRBJ2-1, with a possible D match to TRBD2 (6 bases). The CDR3 has 18 amino acids. Trimming removed 1 base from V and 8 bases from J, with 27 bases in between. Germline V CDR1 and CDR2: DFQATT, SNEGSKA (reference sequence). CDR3: CSARASSGEADYFDEQFF. CDR3 DNA, as far as it was read: TGCAGTGCTAGAGCTTCCTCTGGGGAGGCGGACTACTTCGATGAG.

Remarks on this clone: One end of the junction does not line up with germline, which may come from a read error. Within the sample, other DNA sequences also encode this same CDR3. This CDR3 reads CASSQSGTGSGNTIYF. The part of the CDR3 DNA that was read is TGTGCCAGCTCACAGTCCGGGACAGGGTCTGGAAACACG. This chain links TRBV18 with TRBJ1-3, with TRBD1 matching 9 bases. The read gets to within 3 residues of the CDR3 end, and the germline J gene fills in the rest. The CDR3 covers 16 residues. Germline CDR1 is KGHSH and CDR2 is LQKENI.

This clone came up many times. The CDR3 end lies 3 residues beyond the end of the read and is filled in from the germline J gene. The chain combines TRBV5-1 with TRBJ1-2; 7 nucleotides align to TRBD1. The CDR3 loop spans 15 amino acids. The V gene's germline CDR1 is SGHRS and CDR2 YFSETQ. V shed 4 bases, J shed 4 bases, and the junction held 10 bases outside the gene matches. The sequenced CDR3 bases are TGCGCCAGCAGCGAGGGACAGATAAATCCCTATGGC. Encoded protein: CASSEGQINPYG. The entire CDR3 protein reads CASSEGQINPYGYTF.

This clone was recorded at least ten times. The sequence runs out 3 residues before the end of the CDR3; the remainder is reconstructed from the germline J gene. The genes are TRBV29-1 and TRBJ1-1, with D possibly being TRBD1 (6 bases). Per the germline V gene, CDR1 is SQVTM and CDR2 is ANQGSEA. This CDR3 has 13 residues. Between the trimmed V and J ends, which lost 5 bases and 6 bases, there was a span of 16 bases. CDR3 DNA, as far as it was read: TGCAGCGTTCCCGGCAGGGGTTTAGCTGAA. It specifies CSVPGRGLAE. The entire CDR3 is CSVPGRGLAEAFF.

This clone was seen ten or more times. The read ends 3 residues before the CDR3 terminus; that terminus is restored from the germline J gene. The V gene is TRBV7-2, the J gene TRBJ1-5, with a possible D match to TRBD1 (6 bases). The V end lost 5 bases, the J end lost 7 bases, and 15 bases lay between the germline ends. Germline V CDR1 and CDR2: SGHTA, FQGNSA. There are 14 residues in the CDR3. CDR3 sequence reads: CASSSTGRDQPQHF. The covered CDR3 bases are TGTGCCAGCAGCAGTACAGGGAGAGACCAGCCC.

This clone occurred a few times. The read is 3 residues too short to cover the CDR3 end, so that end is filled in from the germline J gene. J is TRBJ2-7 and V is TRBV7-6; 7 bases fit TRBD1. V lost 5 bases to trimming and J lost 2 bases; unmatched junction nucleotides: 9. CDR3 length: 15 residues. Germline V lookup: CDR1 SGHVS, CDR2 FNYEAQ. The covered CDR3 bases are TGTGCCAGCAGCCCGGCGGTCGGACAGGCCTACGAG. Translation gives CASSPAVGQAYE. The full-length CDR3 reads as CASSPAVGQAYEQYF.

This clone was seen ten or more times. The sequence runs out 3 residues before the end of the CDR3; the remainder is reconstructed from the germline J gene. V gene TRBV20-1 combines with J gene TRBJ2-2; 8 bases map to TRBD1. The CDR3 runs 16 residues. Trimming at V came to 3 bases and at J to 2 bases, leaving 8 bases not matched to a gene. The germline V gene has CDR1 DFQATT and CDR2 SNEGSKA (reference sequence). CDR3 bases read: TGCAGTGCTAGTCCCAGGGGGCGTAGTAACACCGGGGAG. It translates to CSASPRGRSNTGE. The entire CDR3 is CSASPRGRSNTGELFF.

The sample holds many counts of this clone. The CDR3 is cut off 3 residues early in the read; its end comes from the germline J gene. The V and J genes are TRBV30 and TRBJ2-7, with TRBD1 identical over 11 bases. V shed 3 bases, J shed 3 bases, and the junction held 4 bases outside the gene matches. This CDR3 comprises 14 residues. CDR1 and CDR2 from the germline V gene are GTSNPN and SVGIG (reference sequence). The CDR3 bases that were read are TGTGCCTGGAGGGGACAGGGGGTAAACTACGAG. It translates to CAWRGQGVNYE. The full CDR3 protein reads CAWRGQGVNYEQYF.

This clone was counted many times. Sequencing ends 3 residues short of the CDR3 end; the germline J gene provides the rest. V usage is TRBV19 and J usage is TRBJ1-4, with TRBD1 matching 10 bases. Trimming cost V 5 bases and J 7 bases; bases outside gene matches: 4. CDR1 and CDR2 (germline): LNHDA, SQIVND (reference sequence). The CDR3 spans 14 residues. CDR3 region: CASSPDRGLEKLFF. CDR3 bases read: TGTGCCAGTAGTCCCGACAGGGGGCTTGAAAAA. The whole variable domain, filled in from reference TRBV19 and TRBJ1-4, reads DGGITQSPKYLFRKEGQNVTLSCEQNLNHDAMYWYRQDPGQGLRLIYYSQIVNDFQKGDIAEGYSVSREKKESFPLTVTSAQKNPTAFYLCASSPDRGLEKLFFGSGTQLSVL.

This clone was counted many times. The CDR3 end lies 3 residues beyond the end of the read and is filled in from the germline J gene. V gene TRBV11-2 combines with J gene TRBJ2-5; possible D gene TRBD2, 6 bases. This CDR3 contains 15 residues. Looked up from germline, CDR1 is SGHAT and CDR2 is FQNNGV. V dropped 1 base and J dropped 5 bases, with 14 bases sitting between them. CDR3 in amino acids: CASSLGGSGGETQYF. The DNA read from the CDR3 is TGTGCCAGCAGCTTAGGGGGTAGCGGAGGGGAGACC. The variable domain in full, with the rest retrieved from reference TRBV11-2 and TRBJ2-5, is EAGVAQSPRYKIIEKRQSVAFWCNPISGHATLYWYQQILGQGPKLLIQFQNNGVVDDSQLPKDRFSAERLKGVDSTLKIQPAKLEDSAVYLCASSLGGSGGETQYFGPGTRLLVL.

As regards this clone: At one of its ends the junction is not consistent with the germline gene, which may arise from a read error. The CDR3 goes on 3 residues after the read ends, and that part is filled in from the germline J gene. The chain joins TRBV18 to TRBJ2-2; TRBD2 aligns across 10 bases. The CDR3 spans 17 residues. Germline CDR1 is KGHSH and CDR2 is LQKENI. This chain's CDR3 is CAGSPRLAGSNTGELFF. CDR3 bases read: TGTGCCGGCTCTCCCAGACTAGCGGGTTCGAACACCGGGGAG.

The table lists this clone with many counts. The CDR3 extends 3 residues past the end of the read, so its final part is completed from the germline J gene. The chain links TRBV20-1 to TRBJ1-5; D ambiguous. The CDR3 is made up of 15 amino acids. CDR1 and CDR2 (germline): DFQATT, SNEGSKA (reference sequence). Between the trimmed V and J ends, which lost 0 bases and 3 bases, there was a span of 12 bases. The chain's CDR3 is CSARDLRQDNQPQHF. The sequenced CDR3 bases are TGCAGTGCTAGAGATCTGAGACAAGACAATCAGCCC.

This clone was recorded many times. The CDR3 end lies 3 residues beyond the end of the read and is filled in from the germline J gene. J is TRBJ2-3 and V is TRBV7-2, with D possibly being TRBD2 (6 bases). V gave up 6 bases and J gave up 5 bases, with 18 bases separating them. Germline CDR1 reads SGHTA; CDR2 reads FQGNSA. The CDR3 is 15 residues long. The CDR3 protein is CASSSVVAGIDTQYF. CDR3 DNA (partial): TGTGCCAGCAGTTCGGTCGTGGCGGGAATAGATACG.